One and the same sample provided the 18 T cell receptor beta chains below, sequenced in a study of shared clonotypes between healthy human individuals. This table comes from immunoSEQ multiplex PCR, and its TCRdb copy is limited to in-frame clones, with some not included. The sample shows 850,000 to 1,200,000 clones, approximately 76% of them seen only once. Material for sequencing was memory CD4+ T cells sorted from blood. Subset given: CD45RA-negative fraction. The source is a man aged 18 to 35 in good health.

This chain links TRBV29-1 with TRBJ1-4; the match to TRBD1 covers 7 bases. From germline, CDR1 is SQVTM and CDR2 ANQGSEA. The CDR3 has 14 residues. Trimming cost V 6 bases and J 1 base; bases outside gene matches: 5. The CDR3 protein is CSVTGQLTNEKLFF. The CDR3 DNA reads as TGCAGCGTGACGGGACAGCTAACTAATGAAAAACTGTTTTTT.

The CDR3 nucleotides are TGCGCCAGCAGCCAGAGGGTCCAAAGCACAGATACGCAGTATTTT. As protein: CASSQRVQSTDTQYF. The chain has TRBV4-3 and TRBJ2-3, with D possibly TRBD2 on 5 matching bases. The germline CDR1 and CDR2 sequences are LGHNA and YSLEER. The CDR3 loop spans 15 amino acids. V was pared by 3 bases and J by 0 bases, with 10 bases between.

The gene calls are TRBV11-2 and TRBJ2-5; D not certain. The J call may not be correct, given that the DNA end is closer to TRBJ2-7. The CDR3 totals 11 residues. Looked up from germline, CDR1 is SGHAT and CDR2 is FQNNGV. CDR3 amino acids: CASSPQNEQYF. In nucleotides, the CDR3 is TGTGCCAGCAGCCCCCAGAACGAGCAGTACTTC.

The rearrangement joins TRBV5-5 to TRBJ2-1, with TRBD1 identical over 8 bases. This CDR3 is built from 17 residues. V lost 4 bases, J lost 4 bases, and 13 bases stayed unmatched. Germline lookup yields CDR1 SGHKS and CDR2 YYEKEE (reference sequence). CDR3 nucleotides: TGTGCCAGCAGCCCGTCCCCTACGGGACAGGTGTACAATGAGCAGTTCTTC. Translated, it gives CASSPSPTGQVYNEQFF.

The J gene is TRBJ2-7, the V gene TRBV5-4, with 8 bases fitting TRBD2. V was pared by 3 bases and J by 6 bases, with 5 bases of the junction left unmatched. Germline V gives CDR1 SGHNT, CDR2 YYREEE (reference sequence). The CDR3 is 13 residues long. The CDR3 sequence: CASSSVAGGEQYF. CDR3 DNA sequence: TGTGCCAGCAGCTCGGTCGCGGGGGGCGAGCAGTACTTC.

This chain connects TRBV5-8 to TRBJ2-7; no clear D. Per germline, CDR1 SGHTS and CDR2 YDEGEE. This CDR3 is 12 amino acids long. Between the trimmed V and J ends, which lost 4 bases and 4 bases, there was a span of 9 bases. The CDR3: CASSRTNYEQYF. DNA of the CDR3: TGTGCCAGCAGCCGGACGAATTACGAGCAGTACTTC. Filled out from reference TRBV5-8 and TRBJ2-7, the complete variable domain reads EAGVTQSPTHLIKTRGQQATLRCSPISGHTSVYWYQQALGLGLQFLLWYDEGEERNRGNFPPRFSGRQFPNYSSELNVNALELEDSALYLCASSRTNYEQYFGPGTRLTVT.

The genes are TRBV6-6 and TRBJ2-2; 8 nucleotides match TRBD2. V trimming: 9 bases; J trimming: 0 bases; junction bases outside the gene matches: 6. This CDR3 has 15 amino acids. Germline V gene lookup returns CDR1 MNHNY and CDR2 SVGAGI (reference sequence). The CDR3 nucleotides read TGTGCCAGTAGCGGGATGGGCGCGAACACCGGGGAGCTGTTTTTT. Its protein is CASSGMGANTGELFF.

The chain couples TRBV7-3 to TRBJ1-2; TRBD1 is a possible D gene (5 bases). The germline gives CDR1 SGHTA, CDR2 FQGTGA. The CDR3 runs 11 residues. Trimming cost V 4 bases and J 6 bases, with 6 bases left between them. CDR3: CASSSGNGYTF. Written as DNA, the CDR3 is TGTGCCAGCAGCTCAGGGAATGGCTACACCTTC.

The chain recombines TRBV12-5 with TRBJ2-7; the match to TRBD2 covers 8 bases. This CDR3 region has 15 residues. V dropped 4 bases and J dropped 6; count of bases not matched to a gene: 11. Per germline, CDR1 LGHNT and CDR2 FRNRAP. CDR3 amino acids: CASGWRAAGEGEQYF. The CDR3 DNA follows: TGTGCTAGTGGTTGGAGAGCAGCGGGAGAGGGCGAGCAGTACTTC.

CDR3 DNA: TGCGCCAGCAGCTTGGAACGGGGCGCGGGGGAATCACCCCTCCACTTT. Protein product: CASSLERGAGESPLHF. The chain is built from TRBV5-1 and TRBJ1-6; perhaps TRBD1 as D (5 bases). Trimming took off 0 bases at V and 10 bases at J, with 17 bases between the two ends. This CDR3 is 16 amino acids long. Per germline, CDR1 SGHRS and CDR2 YFSETQ.

The V and J genes are TRBV9 and TRBJ1-2; D is unresolved. The ends were cut back, 2 bases at V and 8 bases at J, with 22 bases in the middle. This CDR3 is 16 amino acids long. Germline V gives CDR1 SGDLS, CDR2 YYNGEE. The CDR3, as DNA: TGTGCCAGCAGCGTCTCGAGACAACCTTATATGGGGGGCTACACCTTC. This gives the protein CASSVSRQPYMGGYTF. Supplemented by reference TRBV9 and TRBJ1-2, the full variable domain reads DSGVTQTPKHLITATGQRVTLRCSPRSGDLSVYWYQQSLDQGLQFLIQYYNGEERAKGNILERFSAQQFPDLHSELNLSSLELGDSALYFCASSVSRQPYMGGYTFGSGTRLTVV.

A few counts support this clone. This rearrangement joins TRBV6-5 to TRBJ1-6, with D possibly being TRBD1 (6 bases). This CDR3 region has 13 residues. The V and J ends lost 5 bases and 11 bases respectively, with 13 bases between them. The germline V gene encodes CDR1 MNHEY and CDR2 SVGAGI. Here the CDR3 DNA reads TGTGCCAGCAGTCTCCACAGGGAAACACCCCTCCACTTT. It is translated as CASSLHRETPLHF.

On this clone: Given a much more abundant clone one base away, this may be a read error. The chain is built from TRBV7-9 and TRBJ1-1; TRBD1 is a possible D gene (6 bases). V was pared by 2 bases and J by 8 bases, with 15 bases between. Germline-derived CDR1 and CDR2 are SEHNR and FQNEAQ (reference sequence). This CDR3 is 14 amino acids long. The CDR3 DNA sequence: TGTGCCAGCAGCTTAAGGGGGATGGCGGAGGAAGCTTTCTTT. It codes for CASSLRGMAEEAFF.

Note on this clone: The sample carries other DNA sequences with the same CDR3. The chain joins TRBV11-2 to TRBJ1-2; possibly TRBD1 for D (6 bases). The CDR3 runs to 13 residues. With 3 bases removed from V and 4 bases from J, the gap between germline ends came to 9 bases. Germline V lookup: CDR1 SGHAT, CDR2 FQNNGV. CDR3 DNA: TGTGCCAGCAGCTTGGGGGCAGGCTATGGCTACACCTTC. Protein product: CASSLGAGYGYTF.

This chain joins TRBV10-3 and TRBJ2-5; D unclear. Deletions cut 3 bases from V and 4 bases from J, with 9 bases between. The CDR3 contains 13 residues. Germline V gene lookup returns CDR1 ENHRY and CDR2 SYGVKD. CDR3 amino acids: CAISDSVLETQYF. The CDR3 region has the DNA TGTGCCATCAGTGACTCGGTATTAGAGACCCAGTACTTC.

This chain connects TRBV9 to TRBJ2-7, with D perhaps matching TRBD2 (5 bases). The V and J ends lost 0 bases and 7 bases respectively, with 14 bases between them. CDR1 and CDR2 (germline): SGDLS, YYNGEE. The CDR3 is made up of 14 amino acids. This CDR3 is CASSVDGSRGEQYF. The CDR3 nucleotides read TGTGCCAGCAGCGTAGACGGGTCCCGAGGGGAGCAGTACTTC.

The chain uses TRBV27 and TRBJ1-3; D is ambiguous. Trimming shortened V by 6 bases and J by 0 bases, and 9 bases separated the two germline ends. The CDR3 has 14 amino acids. The V gene's germline CDR1 is MNHEY and CDR2 SMNVEV (reference sequence). This CDR3 reads CASRASGSGNTIYF. For the CDR3, the DNA is TGTGCCAGCAGGGCCTCCGGCTCTGGAAACACCATATATTTT.

The gene calls are TRBV9 and TRBJ2-1; possibly TRBD2 for D (6 bases). CDR3 length: 14 amino acids. In germline, CDR1 is SGDLS, CDR2 YYNGEE. Trimming left V 7 bases short and J 2 bases short, with 13 bases between. The CDR3 sequence is CASSKGGAYNEQFF. In DNA form, the CDR3 reads TGTGCCAGCTCCAAGGGCGGGGCCTACAATGAGCAGTTCTTC.